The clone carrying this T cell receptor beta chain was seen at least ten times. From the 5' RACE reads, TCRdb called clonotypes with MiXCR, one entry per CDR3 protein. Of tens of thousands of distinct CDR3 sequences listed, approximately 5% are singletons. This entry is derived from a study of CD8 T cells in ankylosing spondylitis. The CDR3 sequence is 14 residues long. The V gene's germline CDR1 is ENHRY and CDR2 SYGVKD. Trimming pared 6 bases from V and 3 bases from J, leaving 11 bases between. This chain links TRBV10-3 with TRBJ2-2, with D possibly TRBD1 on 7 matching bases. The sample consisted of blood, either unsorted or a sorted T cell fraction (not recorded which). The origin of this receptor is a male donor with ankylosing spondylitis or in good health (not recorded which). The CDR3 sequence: CAIRDREDTGELFF. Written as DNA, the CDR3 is TGTGCCATCAGAGACAGGGAGGACACCGGGGAGCTGTTTTTT.